This is a list of T cell receptor beta chains from one sample in a study of blood T cell repertoires in COVID-19. Measured with immunoSEQ multiplex PCR; TCRdb has only the in-frame clones, and not every one. Of 150,000 to 200,000 clones in the sample, 85% to 95% are singletons; the top ten hold around 0.5%. Input material: peripheral blood. These receptors all stem from a man aged 45 to 65 with acute or convalescent COVID-19. Each CDR3 is given with its conserved first and last residue. Fields, in order: D gene, J gene, V gene, clone size, CDR3 protein, CDR3 DNA. The D gene is left open where the match is weak. For some rows the clone size is stated as once, few or many, or as a class when expanded; others skip it.

TRBD1,TRBJ1-2,TRBV2,-,CASRREGQGNYGYTF,TGTGCCAGCAGGAGAGAGGGACAGGGGAACTATGGCTACACCTTC
-,TRBJ2-3,TRBV3-1/TRBV3-2,once,CASGRNTDTQYF,TGTGCCAGCGGGAGGAACACAGATACGCAGTATTTT
-,TRBJ1-5,TRBV9,-,CASGRAGRYDQPQHF,TGTGCCAGCGGCAGGGCAGGGCGGTATGATCAGCCCCAGCATTTT
TRBD2,TRBJ2-5,TRBV9,-,CASSVDGSGPQETQYF,TGTGCCAGCAGCGTAGACGGTAGCGGGCCGCAAGAGACCCAGTACTTC
TRBD1,TRBJ1-1,TRBV30,-,CAWSYRDRFTEAFF,TGTGCCTGGAGTTACCGGGACAGGTTCACTGAAGCTTTCTTT
TRBD1,TRBJ1-1,TRBV7-9,-,CASQTGGETEAFF,TGTGCCAGCCAGACAGGGGGGGAGACTGAAGCTTTCTTT
TRBD1,TRBJ1-2,TRBV29-1,-,CSVAQGADYGYTF,TGCAGCGTTGCACAGGGGGCGGACTATGGCTACACCTTC
TRBD1,TRBJ2-5,TRBV6-5,few,CASSRTGTETQYF,TGTGCCAGCAGTAGGACAGGGACTGAGACCCAGTACTTC
TRBD2,TRBJ2-2,TRBV7-2,once,CASSLGGSTGELFF,TGTGCCAGCAGCTTAGGCGGGAGCACCGGGGAGCTGTTTTTT
-,TRBJ2-2,TRBV6-5,-,CASRKEGGTGELFF,TGTGCCAGCAGGAAGGAGGGGGGGACCGGGGAGCTGTTTTTT
TRBD1,TRBJ2-3,TRBV24-1,-,CATSDPGQGSDTQYF,TGTGCCACCAGTGATCCCGGACAGGGTTCAGATACGCAGTATTTT
TRBD1,TRBJ1-5,TRBV2,-,CASRGQGNQPQHF,TGTGCCAGCAGGGGACAGGGCAATCAGCCCCAGCATTTT
TRBD1,TRBJ1-1,TRBV5-1,-,CASSLTRGQPIEAFF,TGCGCCAGCAGCTTAACGAGGGGACAGCCCATTGAAGCTTTCTTT
-,TRBJ2-4,TRBV27,-,CASSPDRIAKNIQYF,TGTGCCAGCAGTCCGGACAGAATAGCCAAAAACATTCAGTACTTC
TRBD2,TRBJ2-5,TRBV20-1,-,CSASLTGGAVETQYF,TGCAGTGCTAGTTTAACCGGGGGGGCCGTAGAGACCCAGTACTTC
TRBD2,TRBJ2-2,TRBV9,-,CASSSLAGDVGELFF,TGTGCCAGCAGCTCTCTAGCGGGAGATGTGGGGGAGCTGTTTTTT
-,TRBJ2-2,TRBV3-1/TRBV3-2,-,CASSQAHRANTGELFF,TGTGCCAGCAGCCAAGCTCACAGGGCGAACACCGGGGAGCTGTTTTTT
TRBD2,TRBJ2-3,TRBV3-1/TRBV3-2,-,CASSPQIAGGSTDTQYF,TGTGCCAGCAGCCCGCAAATAGCGGGAGGTAGCACAGATACGCAGTATTTT
-,TRBJ2-3,TRBV9,-,CASSISPGGTDTQYF,TGTGCCAGCAGCATCTCCCCCGGAGGCACAGATACGCAGTATTTT
-,TRBJ1-1,TRBV2,-,CASPGGVMNTEAFF,TGTGCCAGCCCGGGCGGGGTGATGAACACTGAAGCTTTCTTT
TRBD1,TRBJ1-1,TRBV10-3,-,CAISFLGQDTEAFF,TGTGCCATCAGCTTCCTGGGACAGGACACTGAAGCTTTCTTT
-,TRBJ1-3,TRBV6-1,-,CASILQSSGNTIYF,TGTGCCAGCATTCTACAGAGCTCTGGAAACACCATATATTTT
-,TRBJ2-2,TRBV6-5,-,CASSYSYRRTGELFF,TGTGCCAGCAGTTACTCGTACAGGCGCACCGGGGAGCTGTTTTTT
TRBD1,TRBJ1-6,TRBV6-4,once,CASSSGQRNSPLHF,TGTGCCAGCTCCTCGGGACAGAGAAATTCACCCCTCCACTTT
TRBD2,TRBJ2-2,TRBV18,-,CASSPGSGRNTGELFF,TGTGCCAGCTCACCGGGTAGCGGGAGGAACACCGGGGAGCTGTTTTTT
-,TRBJ1-1,TRBV27,few,CASSPRPSRDTEAFF,TGTGCCAGCAGTCCCCGACCCAGTCGGGACACTGAAGCTTTCTTT
TRBD1,TRBJ1-4,TRBV5-5,-,CASSTTGQRIEKLFF,TGTGCCAGCAGCACGACAGGGCAAAGAATTGAAAAACTGTTTTTT
TRBD2,TRBJ2-3,TRBV6-5,-,CASPTIAGDTDTQYF,TGTGCCAGCCCAACTATAGCGGGAGACACAGATACGCAGTATTTT
TRBD2,TRBJ2-1,TRBV29-1,-,CSAKGLAFYNEQFF,TGCAGCGCCAAGGGACTAGCGTTCTACAATGAGCAGTTCTTC
-,TRBJ1-2,TRBV4-3,-,CASSQARGYGYTF,TGCGCCAGCAGCCAAGCCCGGGGTTATGGCTACACCTTC
TRBD1,TRBJ2-7,TRBV27,-,CASSPQTGEDEQYF,TGTGCCAGCAGTCCGCAGACAGGGGAGGACGAGCAGTACTTC
-,TRBJ1-1,TRBV19,-,CASSIMGAPRTEAFF,TGTGCCAGTAGTATAATGGGGGCGCCCCGGACTGAAGCTTTCTTT
TRBD1,TRBJ1-1,TRBV28,-,CASSSQGLEAFF,TGTGCCAGCAGTTCACAGGGGCTAGAAGCTTTCTTT
TRBD1,TRBJ2-2,TRBV11-2,-,CASRPGQGWTGELFF,TGTGCCAGCAGGCCGGGACAGGGCTGGACCGGGGAGCTGTTTTTT
TRBD2,TRBJ2-2,TRBV5-4,once,CASGPAGEMNTGELFF,TGTGCCAGCGGCCCGGCGGGGGAGATGAACACCGGGGAGCTGTTTTTT
-,TRBJ2-1,TRBV5-1,once,CASSLSLASPYNEQFF,TGCGCCAGCAGCTTGTCACTAGCTTCCCCCTACAATGAGCAGTTCTTC
-,TRBJ1-1,TRBV6-5,-,CASRDLNTEAFF,TGTGCCAGCAGGGACTTGAACACTGAAGCTTTCTTT
TRBD1,TRBJ2-6,TRBV11-3,-,CASSSGTGEDGANVLTF,TGTGCCAGCAGCTCGGGGACAGGGGAGGATGGGGCCAACGTCCTGACTTTC
-,TRBJ2-6,TRBV21-1,-,CASSKVAALRPPGANVLTF,TGTGCCAGCAGCAAAGTCGCAGCGCTGAGACCCCCTGGGGCCAACGTCCTGACTTTC
TRBD1,TRBJ1-5,TRBV7-9,-,CATARRGSNQPQHF,TGTGCCACTGCCCGCAGGGGGAGCAATCAGCCCCAGCATTTT
-,TRBJ1-1,TRBV7-9,-,CASSPKGGAYNTEAFF,TGTGCCAGCAGCCCAAAAGGGGGTGCGTACAACACTGAAGCTTTCTTT
TRBD1,TRBJ2-2,TRBV5-1,-,CASSLRTGDAGELFF,TGCGCCAGCAGCCTGAGGACAGGGGATGCCGGGGAGCTGTTTTTT
TRBD2,TRBJ2-5,TRBV29-1,-,CSVRTSGQETQYF,TGCAGCGTTCGAACTAGCGGTCAAGAGACCCAGTACTTC
-,TRBJ2-1,TRBV7-2,-,CASSLDGYNEQFF,TGTGCCAGCAGCTTAGACGGCTACAATGAGCAGTTCTTC
-,TRBJ1-5,TRBV21-1,-,CASSKRQGSQPQHF,TGTGCCAGCAGCAAGAGACAGGGCAGTCAGCCCCAGCATTTT